The 9 T cell receptor beta chains below all came from one sample that was sequenced in a study of vaccination and CD4 T cells after COVID-19. Treatment specified: roughly ten-day PBMC culture with coronavirus spike peptide pools or control peptides (ViraFEST assay). Sequence data for DNA of cultured CD4+ T cells were generated by the Oncomine TCR Beta short-read assay. MiXCR was run by TCRdb on the PCR reads, yielding one entry per CDR3 protein. Of around 5,200 distinct CDR3 sequences in the sample, about 43% were seen once. Antigen specificity for these receptors is unknown. The sequencing sample was made of CD4+ T cells from blood, cultured in vitro. Receptor source: a human donor who had recovered from COVID-19.

This clonotype was seen only once. The CDR3 DNA sequence: TGCAGTGCCACTAGGCCCTCGGCGCTGCGCACTGAAGCTTTCTTT. Translating it yields CSATRPSALRTEAFF. The rearrangement links TRBV20-1 to TRBJ1-1, with D unresolved. This CDR3 contains 15 residues. The germline V and J ends were trimmed by 6 bases and 4 bases, with 21 bases remaining between them. Germline assignment: CDR1 DFQATT and CDR2 SNEGSKA (reference sequence).

This chain joins TRBV4-2 and TRBJ2-7; D remains ambiguous. The CDR3 runs to 16 residues. CDR1 and CDR2 from the germline V gene are LGHNA and YNFKEQ. Trimming cost V 0 bases and J 7 bases, with 19 bases left between them. DNA for the CDR3: TGTGCCAGCAGCCAAGACGCCTCTGGACCCCAACGAGAGCAGTACTTC. This sequence encodes CASSQDASGPQREQYF.

The DNA for the CDR3 is TGTGCCAGCAGTGGTCGTACCTACTCGGAGCAGTACTTC. Translating it yields CASSGRTYSEQYF. This sequence joins TRBV6-1 and TRBJ2-7; D is undetermined. The CDR3 spans 13 residues. V was trimmed by 4 bases and J by 7 bases, leaving 14 bases between them. Germline assignment: CDR1 MNHNS and CDR2 SASEGT.

The chain combines TRBV15 with TRBJ1-2, with D maybe TRBD1 (5 bases). V was pared by 8 bases and J by 7 bases, with 20 bases between. Germline V gene sequence: CDR1 LNHNV, CDR2 YYDKDF (reference sequence). This CDR3 is 14 amino acids long. The CDR3 sequence is CATRQVQGWGGYTF. The CDR3 coding sequence is TGTGCCACCCGGCAGGTCCAGGGCTGGGGTGGCTACACCTTC.

Sample share makes this clonotype medium-sized (0.01 to 0.1%). The CDR3 loop reads CSAGTSGETQYF. CDR3 nucleotides: TGCAGTGCTGGGACTTCGGGGGAGACCCAGTACTTC. V gene TRBV20-1 combines with J gene TRBJ2-5; D may be TRBD2 (6 bases). The germline gives CDR1 DFQATT, CDR2 SNEGSKA (reference sequence). V shed 5 bases and J shed 5 bases, with 12 bases lying between them. CDR3 length: 12 amino acids.

The DNA for the CDR3 is TGCAGTGCTAGAGATAGGGACAGGGTAGCTGGCTACACCTTC. This gives the protein CSARDRDRVAGYTF. The rearrangement links TRBV20-1 to TRBJ1-2; 9 nucleotides align to TRBD1. Germline CDR1 DFQATT, CDR2 SNEGSKA (reference sequence). Trimming removed 0 bases from V and 7 bases from J; junction bases left unmatched: 6. The CDR3 contains 14 residues.

The J gene is TRBJ2-5, the V gene TRBV15; TRBD1 matches at 8 bases. The germline V gene encodes CDR1 LNHNV and CDR2 YYDKDF (reference sequence). CDR3 size: 15 residues. Trimming at V came to 0 bases and at J to 4 bases, leaving 4 bases not matched to a gene. CDR3 sequence (DNA): TGTGCCACCAGCAGAGATCAGGGGGCGGGAGAGACCCAGTACTTC. Translating it yields CATSRDQGAGETQYF.

This clonotype was recorded once. This sequence joins TRBV5-4 and TRBJ2-1; 8 bases are shared with TRBD2. V was clipped by 2 bases and J by 1 base; unmatched bases: 2. Germline CDR1 is SGHNT and CDR2 is YYREEE (reference sequence). There are 15 residues in the CDR3. The CDR3 DNA follows: TGTGCCAGCAGCTTACGACTAGCGTCCTACAATGAGCAGTTCTTC. Amino acid sequence: CASSLRLASYNEQFF.

This chain uses TRBV20-1 with TRBJ2-1; D gene uncertain. Trimming left V 3 bases short and J 4 bases short, with 10 bases between. The germline V gene encodes CDR1 DFQATT and CDR2 SNEGSKA (reference sequence). This CDR3 comprises 13 residues. The CDR3 region is CSAREAPYNEQFF. In DNA form, the CDR3 reads TGCAGTGCTAGGGAAGCGCCGTACAATGAGCAGTTCTTC.